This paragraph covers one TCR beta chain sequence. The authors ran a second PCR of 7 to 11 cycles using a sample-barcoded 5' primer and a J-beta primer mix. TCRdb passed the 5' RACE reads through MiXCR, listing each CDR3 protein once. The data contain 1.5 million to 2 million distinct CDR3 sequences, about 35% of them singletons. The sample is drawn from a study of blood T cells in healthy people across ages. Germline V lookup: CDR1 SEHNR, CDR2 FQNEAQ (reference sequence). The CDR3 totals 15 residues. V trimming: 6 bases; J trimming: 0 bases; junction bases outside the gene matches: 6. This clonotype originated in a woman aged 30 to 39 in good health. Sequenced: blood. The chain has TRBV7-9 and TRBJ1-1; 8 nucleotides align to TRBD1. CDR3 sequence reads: CASSHTTGVNTEAFF. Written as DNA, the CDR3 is TGTGCCAGCAGTCATACGACAGGGGTGAACACTGAAGCTTTCTTT.